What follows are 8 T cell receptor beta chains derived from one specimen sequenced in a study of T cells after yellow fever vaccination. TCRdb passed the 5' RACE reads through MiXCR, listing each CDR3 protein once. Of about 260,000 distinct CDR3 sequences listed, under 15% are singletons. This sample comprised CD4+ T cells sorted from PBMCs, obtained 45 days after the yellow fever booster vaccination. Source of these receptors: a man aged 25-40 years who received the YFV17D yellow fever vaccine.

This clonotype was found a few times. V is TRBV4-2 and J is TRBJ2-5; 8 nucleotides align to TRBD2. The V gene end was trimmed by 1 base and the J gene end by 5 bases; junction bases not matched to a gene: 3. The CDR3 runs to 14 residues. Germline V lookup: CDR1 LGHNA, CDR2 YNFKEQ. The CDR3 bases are TGTGCCAGCAGCCAAGGCGGGAGGAGGGAGACCCAGTACTTC. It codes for CASSQGGRRETQYF.

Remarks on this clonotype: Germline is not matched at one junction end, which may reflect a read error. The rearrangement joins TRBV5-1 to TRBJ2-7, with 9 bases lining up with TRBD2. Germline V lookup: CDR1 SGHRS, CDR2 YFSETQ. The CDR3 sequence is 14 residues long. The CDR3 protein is CASSAASGTYEKYF. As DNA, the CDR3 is TGCGCCAGCAGCGCGGCTAGCGGGACCTACGAGAAGTACTTC.

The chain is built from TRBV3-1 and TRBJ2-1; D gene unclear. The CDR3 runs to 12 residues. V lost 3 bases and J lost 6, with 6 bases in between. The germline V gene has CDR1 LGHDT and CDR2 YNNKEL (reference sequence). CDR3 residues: CASSHNLNEQFF. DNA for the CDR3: TGTGCCAGCAGCCACAATCTCAATGAGCAGTTCTTC.

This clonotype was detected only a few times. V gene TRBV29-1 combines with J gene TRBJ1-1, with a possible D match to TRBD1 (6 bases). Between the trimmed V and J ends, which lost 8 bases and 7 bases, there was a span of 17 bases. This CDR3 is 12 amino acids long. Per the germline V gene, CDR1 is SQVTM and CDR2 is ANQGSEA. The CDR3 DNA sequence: TGCAGCTTGAGGGGAGGGGGGGATGAAGCTTTCTTT. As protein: CSLRGGGDEAFF.

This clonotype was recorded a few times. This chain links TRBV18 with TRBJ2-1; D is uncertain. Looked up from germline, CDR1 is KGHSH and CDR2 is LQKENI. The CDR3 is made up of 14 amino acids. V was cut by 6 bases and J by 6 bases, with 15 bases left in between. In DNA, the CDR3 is TGTGCCAGCTCTCCAAGAGACGGAATCAATGAGCAGTTCTTC. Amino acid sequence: CASSPRDGINEQFF.

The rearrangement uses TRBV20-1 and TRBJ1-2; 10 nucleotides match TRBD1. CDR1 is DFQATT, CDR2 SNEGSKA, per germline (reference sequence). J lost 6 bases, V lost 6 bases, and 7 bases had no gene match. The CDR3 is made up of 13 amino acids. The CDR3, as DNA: TGCAGTGCCCTCTCCGGGACAGGGGATGGCTACACCTTC. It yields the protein CSALSGTGDGYTF.

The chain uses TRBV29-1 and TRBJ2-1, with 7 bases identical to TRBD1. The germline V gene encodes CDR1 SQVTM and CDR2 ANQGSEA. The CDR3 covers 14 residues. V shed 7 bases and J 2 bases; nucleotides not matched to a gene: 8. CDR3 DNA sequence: TGCAGCGCCGACAGGGCCCTAACCTACAATGAGCAGTTCTTC. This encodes CSADRALTYNEQFF.

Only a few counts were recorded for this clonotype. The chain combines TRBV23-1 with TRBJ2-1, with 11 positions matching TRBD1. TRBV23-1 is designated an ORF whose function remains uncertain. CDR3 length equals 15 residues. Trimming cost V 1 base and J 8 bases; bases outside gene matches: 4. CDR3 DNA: TGCGCCAGCAGTCAATGGACAGGGGGCCGCGATGAGCAGTTCTTC. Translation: CASSQWTGGRDEQFF.